Detailed here is one T cell receptor (beta chain). As handled by the study authors: Nucleated cell number was recorded as an estimate derived from reference gene primer amplification. Clones were sequenced by immunoSEQ multiplex PCR, and TCRdb holds only the in-frame ones, with some missing. For V, J and clone size, that table is used; D and trimming come from the DNA. This sample yields under 100,000 clones, of which about 82% are seen a single time; over 15% belongs to the top ten. The data were obtained in a study of blood T cell repertoires in COVID-19. Across the study: The study drew acute and convalescent COVID-19 samples from the United States, Italy and Spain. From T cells, B-cell-depleted T cells, or PBMCs came the material, which was cDNA or gDNA.

This CDR3 spans 17 amino acids. V lost 6 bases and J lost 4; bases outside the gene matches: 13. Germline CDR1 is WNHNN and CDR2 is SYGVQD (reference sequence). This clonotype was obtained from a man aged 80 or over with active or convalescent COVID-19. The sample was peripheral blood. This chain links TRBV10-1 with TRBJ2-3, with TRBD2 matching over 10 bases. CDR3 in DNA: TGCGCCAGCAGGGACCCCAGCGGGGGGGCCCCCGCAGATACGCAGTATTTT. This codes for CASRDPSGGAPADTQYF.